This TCR beta chain came from a study of shared clonotypes between healthy human individuals. The assay was immunoSEQ multiplex PCR, and TCRdb's table has in-frame clones only and misses some. In the table there are roughly 1,800,000 clones, just under 95% of which are singletons. This CDR3 contains 17 residues. Germline V gene data show CDR1 as LGHNA and CDR2 as YSLEER. V dropped 2 bases and J dropped 0 bases, with 14 bases sitting between them. Terminally differentiated effector memory CD45RA+ cells were left out of the naive CD8 fraction, which was CD45RO-negative and positively selected for CCR7.

Sequencing was performed on naive CD8+ T cells sorted from blood. The TCR was taken from a man between 18 and 35 years old in good health. The V gene is TRBV4-3, the J gene TRBJ2-1; D gene unclear. Here the CDR3 DNA reads TGCGCCAGCAGCCAAACCTCCCTTGAGCCCTCCTACAATGAGCAGTTCTTC. Translation gives CASSQTSLEPSYNEQFF.